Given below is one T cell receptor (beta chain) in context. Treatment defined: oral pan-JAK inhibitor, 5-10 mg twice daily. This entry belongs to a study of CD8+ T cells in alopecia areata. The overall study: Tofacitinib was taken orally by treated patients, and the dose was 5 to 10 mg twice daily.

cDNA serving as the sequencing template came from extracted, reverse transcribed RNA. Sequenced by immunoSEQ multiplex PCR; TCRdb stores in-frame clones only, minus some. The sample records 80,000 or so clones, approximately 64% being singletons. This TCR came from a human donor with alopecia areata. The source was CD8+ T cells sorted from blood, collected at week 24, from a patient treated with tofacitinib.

The DNA for the CDR3 is TGCGCCAGCAGCCAAGAATTAAAAGGGAACGGGGCCAACGTCCTGACTTTC. Protein: CASSQELKGNGANVLTF. The rearrangement links TRBV4-3 to TRBJ2-6; D call uncertain. The germline V gene encodes CDR1 LGHNA and CDR2 YSLEER. Trimming took off 0 bases at V and 4 bases at J, with 13 bases between the two ends. CDR3 length: 17 amino acids.